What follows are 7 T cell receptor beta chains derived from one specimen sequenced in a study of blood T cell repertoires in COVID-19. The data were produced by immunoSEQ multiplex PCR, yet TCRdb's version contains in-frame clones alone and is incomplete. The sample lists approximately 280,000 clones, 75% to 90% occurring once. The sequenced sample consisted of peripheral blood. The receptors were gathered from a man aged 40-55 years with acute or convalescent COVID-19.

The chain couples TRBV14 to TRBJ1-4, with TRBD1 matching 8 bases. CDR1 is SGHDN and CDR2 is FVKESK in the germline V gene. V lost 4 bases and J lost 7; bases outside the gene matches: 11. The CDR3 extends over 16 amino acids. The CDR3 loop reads CASSPTRTGRIEKLFF. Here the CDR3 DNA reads TGTGCCAGCAGCCCAACCCGGACAGGGAGGATTGAAAAACTGTTTTTT.

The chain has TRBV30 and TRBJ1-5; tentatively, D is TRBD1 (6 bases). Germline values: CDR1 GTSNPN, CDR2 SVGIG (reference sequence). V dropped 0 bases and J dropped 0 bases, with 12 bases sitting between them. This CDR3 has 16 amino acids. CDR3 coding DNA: TGTGCCTGGAGTGTACAGGGAACTTATAGCAATCAGCCCCAGCATTTT. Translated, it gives CAWSVQGTYSNQPQHF.

CDR3 region: CASKGVSSYNEQFF. The CDR3 region has the DNA TGCGCCAGCAAGGGAGTAAGCTCCTACAATGAGCAGTTCTTC. The chain joins TRBV10-2 to TRBJ2-1; D may be TRBD2 (5 bases). The CDR3 spans 14 residues. Germline CDR1 is WSHSY and CDR2 is SAAADI. The V and J ends lost 7 bases and 0 bases respectively, with 10 bases between them.

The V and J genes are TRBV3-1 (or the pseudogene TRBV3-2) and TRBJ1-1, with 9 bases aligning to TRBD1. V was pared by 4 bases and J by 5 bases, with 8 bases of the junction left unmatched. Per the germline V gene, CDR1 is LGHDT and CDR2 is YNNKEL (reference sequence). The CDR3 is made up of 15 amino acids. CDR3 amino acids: CASSLTGGARTEAFF. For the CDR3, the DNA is TGTGCCAGCAGCCTTACAGGGGGCGCGAGGACTGAAGCTTTCTTT.

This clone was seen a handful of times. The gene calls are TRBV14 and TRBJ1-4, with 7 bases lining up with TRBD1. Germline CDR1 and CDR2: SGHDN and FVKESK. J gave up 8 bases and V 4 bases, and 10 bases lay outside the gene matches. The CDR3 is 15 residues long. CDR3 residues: CASSPYRGREEKLFF. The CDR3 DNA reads TGTGCCAGCAGCCCCTACAGGGGCAGGGAGGAAAAACTGTTTTTT. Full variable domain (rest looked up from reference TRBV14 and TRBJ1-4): EAGVTQFPSHSVIEKGQTVTLRCDPISGHDNLYWYRRVMGKEIKFLLHFVKESKQDESGMPNNRFLAERTGGTYSTLKVQPAELEDSGVYFCASSPYRGREEKLFFGSGTQLSVL.

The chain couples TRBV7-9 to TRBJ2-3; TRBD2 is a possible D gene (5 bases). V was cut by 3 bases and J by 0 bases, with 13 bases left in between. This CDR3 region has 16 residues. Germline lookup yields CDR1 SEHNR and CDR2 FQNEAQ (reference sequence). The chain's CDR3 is CASSLLGLKSTDTQYF. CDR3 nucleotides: TGTGCCAGCAGCTTGCTCGGACTGAAAAGCACAGATACGCAGTATTTT.

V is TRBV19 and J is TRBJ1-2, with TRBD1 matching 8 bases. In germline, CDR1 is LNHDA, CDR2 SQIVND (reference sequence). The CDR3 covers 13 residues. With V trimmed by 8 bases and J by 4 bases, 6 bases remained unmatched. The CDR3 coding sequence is TGTGCCAGTTTCCGGACAGGGTCCTATGGCTACACCTTC. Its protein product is CASFRTGSYGYTF.